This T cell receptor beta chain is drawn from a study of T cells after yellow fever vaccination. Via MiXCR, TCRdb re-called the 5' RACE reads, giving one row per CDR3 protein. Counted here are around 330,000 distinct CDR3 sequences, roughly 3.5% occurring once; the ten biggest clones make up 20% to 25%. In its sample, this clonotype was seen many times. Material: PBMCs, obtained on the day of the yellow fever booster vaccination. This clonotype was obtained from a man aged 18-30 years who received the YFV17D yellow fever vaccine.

Here the CDR3 reads CASSPPGQPDTQYF. The CDR3 DNA reads TGTGCCAGCTCACCACCCGGACAGCCAGATACGCAGTATTTT. The chain uses TRBV18 and TRBJ2-3; TRBD1 might be the D (6 bases). V gave up 0 bases and J gave up 4 bases, with 8 bases separating them. This CDR3 has 14 residues. Germline assignment: CDR1 KGHSH and CDR2 LQKENI.